Presented here are 13 T cell receptor beta chains from one specimen sequenced in a study of vaccination and CD4 T cells after COVID-19. No antigen has been assigned to these receptors. Sequence data for DNA of cultured CD4+ T cells were generated by the Oncomine TCR Beta short-read assay. TCRdb reanalysed the PCR reads using MiXCR and keeps one entry per CDR3 protein. Of 9,000 to 15,000 distinct CDR3 sequences in the sample, around 60% are singletons; the top ten hold roughly 13%. Treatment given: approximately 9-day PBMC culture with coronavirus spike peptide pools or control peptides (ViraFEST assay). Sequenced input: CD4+ T cells from blood, cultured in vitro. Source of these receptors: a human donor who had recovered from COVID-19.

The chain couples TRBV7-9 to TRBJ2-1; D may be TRBD1 (7 bases). This CDR3 has 14 amino acids. Germline CDR1 reads SEHNR; CDR2 reads FQNEAQ (reference sequence). V was shortened by 8 bases and J by 10 bases, with 21 bases between the two germline ends. The DNA for the CDR3 is TGTGCCAGCTCCGAAGGGGGGACAGTTCTAGAGCAGTTCTTC. This translates into CASSEGGTVLEQFF.

The genes are TRBV27 and TRBJ2-4; maybe TRBD2 (6 bases). Germline lookup yields CDR1 MNHEY and CDR2 SMNVEV (reference sequence). V was cut by 4 bases and J by 9 bases, with 10 bases left in between. CDR3 length: 12 amino acids. CDR3 region: CASSSRRGIQYF. CDR3 DNA: TGTGCCAGCAGTTCGCGGAGGGGCATTCAGTACTTC.

The chain couples TRBV14 to TRBJ1-1, with D unresolved. Germline lookup yields CDR1 SGHDN and CDR2 FVKESK. Trimming pared 0 bases from V and 1 base from J, leaving 15 bases between. This CDR3 comprises 17 residues. CDR3 DNA: TGTGCCAGCAGCCAAGAGAACCTTTTGGTCAGGAACACTGAAGCTTTCTTT. Translated, it gives CASSQENLLVRNTEAFF. The full variable domain, rest sourced from reference TRBV14 and TRBJ1-1, is EAGVTQFPSHSVIEKGQTVTLRCDPISGHDNLYWYRRVMGKEIKFLLHFVKESKQDESGMPNNRFLAERTGGTYSTLKVQPAELEDSGVYFCASSQENLLVRNTEAFFGQGTRLTVV.

The genes are TRBV12-3 or TRBV12-4 and TRBJ2-7; possibly TRBD2 for D (5 bases). Trimming removed 3 bases from V and 6 bases from J, with 12 bases in between. The CDR3 length is 13 residues. This chain's CDR3 is CASSLTHGGEQYF. In DNA, the CDR3 is TGTGCCAGCAGTTTGACACACGGAGGCGAGCAGTACTTC.

The rearrangement links TRBV20-1 to TRBJ2-3; D may be TRBD1 (5 bases). The CDR3 consists of 14 residues. With 0 bases removed from V and 1 base from J, the gap between germline ends came to 8 bases. In germline, CDR1 is DFQATT, CDR2 SNEGSKA (reference sequence). For the CDR3, the DNA is TGCAGTGCTAGAGATAGGGGCGGCACAGATACGCAGTATTTT. It encodes CSARDRGGTDTQYF.

The chain has TRBV27 and TRBJ1-1; D might be TRBD1 (5 bases). V was trimmed by 3 bases and J by 1 base, leaving 9 bases between them. Germline V gene sequence: CDR1 MNHEY, CDR2 SMNVEV (reference sequence). There are 14 residues in the CDR3. The DNA for the CDR3 is TGTGCCAGCAGTTTTGCTCAGGGGAACACTGAAGCTTTCTTT. It encodes CASSFAQGNTEAFF.

This chain connects TRBV12-3 or TRBV12-4 to TRBJ1-5; D remains ambiguous. The V and J ends lost 3 bases and 0 bases respectively, with 9 bases between them. CDR3 length: 15 residues. This CDR3 reads CASSFYPNSNQPQHF. DNA of the CDR3: TGTGCCAGCAGTTTTTATCCTAATAGCAATCAGCCCCAGCATTTT.

V and J are TRBV2 and TRBJ2-5; D is unclear. Germline CDR1 SNHLY, CDR2 FYNNEI. Trimming took off 1 base at V and 2 bases at J, with 11 bases between the two ends. The CDR3 runs to 15 residues. The CDR3: CASSEGKVRQETQYF. In DNA, the CDR3 is TGTGCCAGCAGTGAAGGGAAGGTTAGGCAAGAGACCCAGTACTTC.

This sequence joins TRBV30 and TRBJ1-1; D ambiguous. The V end was cut by 4 bases, the J end by 0 bases, with 15 bases between. The length of the CDR3 is 15 residues. The germline V gene has CDR1 GTSNPN and CDR2 SVGIG (reference sequence). The CDR3 nucleotides read TGTGCCTGGAAGAATAGCCAGGCACTGAACACTGAAGCTTTCTTT. Residues: CAWKNSQALNTEAFF. Drawing the rest from reference TRBV30 and TRBJ1-1, the complete variable domain is SQTIHQWPATLVQPVGSPLSLECTVEGTSNPNLYWYRQAAGRGLQLLFYSVGIGQISSEVPQNLSASRPQDRQFILSSKKLLLSDSGFYLCAWKNSQALNTEAFFGQGTRLTVV.

The CDR3 nucleotides are TGTGCCAGCAACACAGGGAAAGCCAAAAACATTCAGTACTTC. It codes for CASNTGKAKNIQYF. This chain connects TRBV6-2 or TRBV6-3 to TRBJ2-4; D is possibly TRBD1 (6 bases). CDR1 and CDR2 (germline): MNHEY, SVGEGT. The CDR3 extends over 14 amino acids. The V and J ends lost 7 bases and 0 bases respectively, with 10 bases between them.

This sequence joins TRBV20-1 and TRBJ1-2; unclear D gene. V lost 2 bases and J 7 bases, leaving 17 bases between the germline ends. The germline gives CDR1 DFQATT, CDR2 SNEGSKA (reference sequence). The CDR3 consists of 14 residues. The DNA of the CDR3 is TGCAGTGCTAGACCCCAAGGAGGGCAGAGTGGCTACACCTTC. Its protein product is CSARPQGGQSGYTF.

The sample holds a few counts of this clonotype. This chain uses TRBV30 with TRBJ1-2; possible D gene TRBD1, 6 bases. This CDR3 region has 15 residues. Germline CDR1 reads GTSNPN; CDR2 reads SVGIG (reference sequence). V gave up 2 bases and J gave up 5 bases, with 18 bases separating them. The CDR3 sequence is CAWSLFGRRGYGYTF. CDR3 nucleotide sequence: TGTGCCTGGAGTCTCTTCGGGCGCAGGGGATATGGCTACACCTTC.

CDR3 DNA sequence: TGTGCCAGCAGCCTACTATCGTCCGGTGAGAGACGGACGAGAACCCTCCACTTT. It codes for CASSLLSSGERRTRTLHF. V usage is TRBV3-1 and J usage is TRBJ1-6; no clear D gene. Trimming removed 4 bases from V and 14 bases from J, with 30 bases in between. Germline CDR1 is LGHDT and CDR2 is YNNKEL (reference sequence). This CDR3 comprises 18 residues.